The sequence of this T cell receptor (beta chain) was determined in a study of blood T cell repertoires in COVID-19. V lost 4 bases and J lost 2; bases outside the gene matches: 9. Germline assignment: CDR1 SQVTM and CDR2 ANQGSEA. This CDR3 has 15 residues. In the authors' methods: Reference gene primer amplification yielded estimated nucleated cell counts. Measured with immunoSEQ multiplex PCR; TCRdb has only the in-frame clones, and not every one. V and J calls and clone size follow that table, whereas D and trimming were derived from the DNA. Here the sample spans hundreds of thousands of clones, roughly 80% being singletons.

Sequenced material: peripheral blood. The chain recombines TRBV29-1 with TRBJ2-3; TRBD1 aligns across 7 bases. This clonotype was obtained from a woman aged 45-60 years with active or convalescent COVID-19. The CDR3 coding sequence is TGCAGCGTTGCGGGACAGACTTTGGTCACAGATACGCAGTATTTT. It translates to CSVAGQTLVTDTQYF.